Listed below are T cell receptor beta chains from one sample, sequenced in a study of Graves' ophthalmopathy and Graves' hyperthyroidism. TCRdb re-called the multiplex PCR reads through MiXCR, storing one row per CDR3 protein. The table shows approximately 410,000 distinct CDR3 sequences, with less than 20% occurring only once. Material: peripheral blood. Receptors were obtained from a woman in her late teens or twenties with stable Graves' hyperthyroidism. Each CDR3 is given with its conserved first and last residue. The D gene is left open where the match is weak. The size entry is marked missing in some rows and otherwise reads once, few, many or a size class.

>NA|many|TRBJ1-2|TRBV6-1
TGTGCCAGCAGTGAAAGCAGGGGAGCATATGGCTACACCTTC
CASSESRGAYGYTF
>NA|many|TRBJ1-1|TRBV11-2
TGTGCCAGCAGACATACAGGGATGAACACTGAAGCTTTCTTT
CASRHTGMNTEAFF
>NA|NA|TRBJ2-5|TRBV12-3/TRBV12-4
TGTGCCAGCACCCCGGGCCCCGGGGAGACCCAGTACTTC
CASTPGPGETQYF
>TRBD1|few|TRBJ1-2|TRBV5-1
TGCGCCAGCACCGTGGACAGGGGAAACTATGGCTACACCTTC
CASTVDRGNYGYTF
>NA|many|TRBJ2-2|TRBV12-3/TRBV12-4
TGTGCCAGCACCCCCTTGGGGTCGAACACCGGGGAGCTGTTTTTT
CASTPLGSNTGELFF
>NA|many|TRBJ2-5|TRBV5-1
TGCGCCAGCAGCTTGCGGGTTCTAGAGACCCAGTACTTC
CASSLRVLETQYF
>NA|NA|TRBJ2-5|TRBV12-3/TRBV12-4
TGTGCCAGCACCGGGACGAACCTAGAGACCCAGTACTTC
CASTGTNLETQYF
>NA|few|TRBJ1-5|TRBV18
TGTGCCAGCTCACCCTGGGGGAACCAGCCCCAGCATTTT
CASSPWGNQPQHF
>NA|NA|TRBJ1-1|TRBV5-8
TGTGCCAGCAGCCAGCTCCAGGCTATGGACACTGAAGCTTTCTTT
CASSQLQAMDTEAFF
>TRBD1|many|TRBJ1-3|TRBV19
TGTGCCAGTAGTACCCTCGGACAGGGGCTGGGAAACACCATATATTTT
CASSTLGQGLGNTIYF
>TRBD1|many|TRBJ1-2|TRBV27
TGTGCCAGCAATTTAAGGGCTTCGACAGGGGGCGTCTATGGCTACACCTTC
CASNLRASTGGVYGYTF
>NA|few|TRBJ2-2|TRBV20-1
TGCAGTGCTAGTCCGACAGACAACACCGGGGAGCTGTTTTTT
CSASPTDNTGELFF
>NA|many|TRBJ1-2|TRBV19
TGTGCCAGTAGTATCGATGGGGCGCGTAATGGCTACACCTTC
CASSIDGARNGYTF
>NA|few|TRBJ1-1|TRBV20-1
TGCAGTGCTTGGACCAGAATGAACACTGAAGCTTTCTTT
CSAWTRMNTEAFF
>NA|many|TRBJ1-5|TRBV27
TGTGCCAGCAGTCCCCGAGTAGGGATCGGCAATCAGCCCCAGCATTTT
CASSPRVGIGNQPQHF
>NA|NA|TRBJ2-7|TRBV29-1
TGCAGCGTTAAGGACATCAACTACGAGCAGTACTTC
CSVKDINYEQYF
>TRBD1|many|TRBJ2-6|TRBV11-2
TGTGCCAGCAGAACCTACAGGGGCACCCGGGCCAACGTCCTGACTTTC
CASRTYRGTRANVLTF
>TRBD1|many|TRBJ1-2|TRBV20-1
TGCAGTGCTAGACGGACAGGGGACTATGGCTACACCTTC
CSARRTGDYGYTF
>TRBD1|many|TRBJ1-2|TRBV6-1
TGTGCCAGCAGCCAACAGGGGGAAGGAGGCTACACCTTC
CASSQQGEGGYTF
>NA|many|TRBJ2-6|TRBV6-2/TRBV6-3
TGTGCCAGCAGAGCTACAGGGACTGGGGCCAACGTCCTGACTTTC
CASRATGTGANVLTF
>TRBD2|many|TRBJ2-7|TRBV7-8
TGTGCCAGCAGCTTAGTCGGGTTTAGCGGGGGGGCGATCCCCTACGAGCAGTACTTC
CASSLVGFSGGAIPYEQYF
>TRBD1|many|TRBJ2-7|TRBV28
TGTGCCAGCAACCAGATCGGGACAGGGCTCTACGAGCAGTACTTC
CASNQIGTGLYEQYF
>NA|many|TRBJ1-6|TRBV6-1
TGTGCCAGCAGTGAAGGGTTTGGTTCACCCCTCCACTTT
CASSEGFGSPLHF
>NA|many|TRBJ1-1|TRBV7-8
TGTGCCAGCAGCTTAGTTGGGGCGGGTGTATTCTTT
CASSLVGAGVFF
>NA|many|TRBJ1-5|TRBV5-1
TGCGCCAGCAGGGAGCAGATTGATAGCAATCAGCCCCAGCATTTT
CASREQIDSNQPQHF
>NA|few|TRBJ1-2|TRBV3-1
TGTGCCAGCAGGGAACAGGGCGCCTATGGCTACACCTTC
CASREQGAYGYTF
>NA|NA|TRBJ1-2|TRBV6-1
TGTGCCAGCACGGACAAAACAGAGGTTGGCTACACCTTC
CASTDKTEVGYTF